The clone carrying this TCR beta chain was counted ten times or more. What it recognizes is unknown. The data stem from a study of CD8+CD57+ T cells in acquired aplastic anemia. Study background: Sorted CD4+ and CD8+ cells yielded DNA averaging approximately 3.4 ug. Healthy CD8+ samples averaged approximately 11 million reads. Whole-study results and caveats: CD8+ Simpson's diversity in patients was not significantly different from that in controls. Common to patients and controls were around 30 CD8+ CDR3 sequences.

Genomic DNA acted as the template from which TCR beta VDJ combination and CDR3 sequence profiling were carried out. In TCRdb, the reads were re-called with MiXCR into one record per CDR3 protein. The sample comprises about 180,000 distinct CDR3 sequences, approximately 45% of which are singletons, and under 3.5% rests with the top ten. Trimming took 6 bases from V and 4 from J, leaving 16 bases between them. Per germline, CDR1 MNHNS and CDR2 SASEGT. This CDR3 region has 14 residues. This chain uses TRBV6-1 with TRBJ2-7; D might be TRBD2 (6 bases). The origin of this receptor is a human donor in good health. The sample was sorted CD4+, CD8+, or CD8+CD57+ T cells (not recorded which) from PBMCs. CDR3 nucleotide sequence: TGTGCCAGCAGGGCGCTGGGGGAGGTGTACGAGCAGTACTTC. Residues: CASRALGEVYEQYF.